Each of the 15 T cell receptor beta chains below was sequenced from the same sample in a study of OX40 agonist ivuxolimab in advanced cancers. TCRdb's copy holds only in-frame clones and misses some; the assay was immunoSEQ multiplex PCR. Of 70,000 or so clones in the sample, roughly nine tenths were seen once. The source material was CD4+ or CD8+ T cells sorted from blood, sampled in a trial of the OX40 agonist ivuxolimab. All receptors derive from an adult with an advanced solid tumor such as melanoma, head and neck, liver or kidney cancer.

The rearrangement joins TRBV7-6 to TRBJ1-4; TRBD1 aligns across 9 bases. CDR1 is SGHVS and CDR2 is FNYEAQ in the germline V gene. The CDR3 length is 17 residues. J was trimmed by 0 bases and V by 5 bases; bases with no gene match: 7. The CDR3 bases are TGTGCCAGCAGCCCCGGGACAGGGATTGCAACTAATGAAAAACTGTTTTTT. This codes for CASSPGTGIATNEKLFF.

This rearrangement joins TRBV7-9 to TRBJ2-1, with 10 bases fitting TRBD1. The length of the CDR3 is 15 residues. The J segment lost 4 bases and the V segment lost 8 bases, leaving 8 bases of the junction unmatched. Per germline, CDR1 SEHNR and CDR2 FQNEAQ (reference sequence). This chain's CDR3 is CASQTGTGVYNEQFF. The CDR3 nucleotides read TGTGCCAGCCAAACCGGGACAGGGGTTTACAATGAGCAGTTCTTC.

The V call is TRBV6-1, the J call TRBJ2-7; D is undetermined. The CDR3 is made up of 14 amino acids. Between the trimmed V and J ends, which lost 6 bases and 6 bases, there was a span of 18 bases. Germline-derived CDR1 and CDR2 are MNHNS and SASEGT. The CDR3 DNA sequence: TGTGCCAGCAGCAGTCCGCCCAGGATCGGCGAGCAGTACTTC. The encoded protein is CASSSPPRIGEQYF.

The V call is TRBV10-2, the J call TRBJ2-1; D may be TRBD2 (5 bases). With 5 bases removed from V and 9 bases from J, the gap between germline ends came to 17 bases. CDR3 size: 14 residues. Germline V lookup: CDR1 WSHSY, CDR2 SAAADI. CDR3 residues: CASSTSGSQGEQFF. In nucleotides, the CDR3 is TGCGCCAGCAGTACTAGTGGGTCACAAGGTGAGCAGTTCTTC.

The chain combines TRBV19 with TRBJ2-2; perhaps TRBD2 as D (6 bases). V lost 3 bases and J lost 4, with 12 bases in between. The CDR3 loop spans 15 amino acids. Germline values: CDR1 LNHDA, CDR2 SQIVND (reference sequence). CDR3 DNA: TGTGCCAGTAGTATTTTGCACGGGGGCACCGGGGAGCTGTTTTTT. Amino acids: CASSILHGGTGELFF.

The chain carries TRBV2 and TRBJ2-6; TRBD1 matches at 7 bases. After removal of 5 bases from V and 0 bases from J, the junction contained 1 base not matched to a gene. CDR1 and CDR2 (germline): SNHLY, FYNNEI. The CDR3 is 15 amino acids. The CDR3 protein is CASSRDSSGANVLTF. The DNA for the CDR3 is TGTGCCAGCAGTCGGGACAGCTCTGGGGCCAACGTCCTGACTTTC.

The chain has TRBV5-1 and TRBJ2-3; possible D gene TRBD1, 5 bases. Per the germline V gene, CDR1 is SGHRS and CDR2 is YFSETQ. Trimming stripped 4 bases from V and 0 bases from J, with 12 bases between. This CDR3 has 15 residues. CDR3 in DNA: TGCGCCAGCAGCCCGGACACGATTAGCACAGATACGCAGTATTTT. Amino acid sequence: CASSPDTISTDTQYF.

The chain carries TRBV19 and TRBJ2-7; the D gene could be TRBD1 or TRBD2 (5 bases each). Germline V gene lookup returns CDR1 LNHDA and CDR2 SQIVND (reference sequence). This CDR3 has 14 amino acids. The germline V and J ends were trimmed by 3 bases and 7 bases, with 16 bases remaining between them. The DNA of the CDR3 is TGTGCCAGTAGTATCGCGGCTGGGGGTGGGGAGCAGTACTTC. This sequence encodes CASSIAAGGGEQYF.

The chain employs TRBV7-9 and TRBJ2-5; possible D gene TRBD1, 5 bases. The CDR3 spans 13 residues. Trimming cost V 5 bases and J 4 bases, with 11 bases left between them. CDR1 and CDR2 from the germline V gene are SEHNR and FQNEAQ (reference sequence). The DNA for the CDR3 is TGTGCCAGCAGCCTCCCCCAGGGAGAGACCCAGTACTTC. Amino acids: CASSLPQGETQYF.

J is TRBJ1-3 and V is TRBV19, with D tentatively TRBD1 (6 bases). V dropped 4 bases and J dropped 6 bases, with 16 bases sitting between them. Germline CDR1 and CDR2: LNHDA and SQIVND (reference sequence). CDR3 length: 15 residues. The CDR3 bases are TGTGCCAGTAGTACAGACAGGAGCCGTGAAAACACCATATATTTT. This gives the protein CASSTDRSRENTIYF.

The chain joins TRBV11-2 to TRBJ2-1; the match to TRBD2 covers 7 bases. This CDR3 has 17 amino acids. V lost 5 bases to trimming and J lost 5 bases; unmatched junction nucleotides: 15. Germline CDR1 is SGHAT and CDR2 is FQNNGV. CDR3: CASSLPLGGSMDNEQFF. As DNA, the CDR3 is TGTGCCAGCAGCCTCCCCCTTGGCGGGAGTATGGACAATGAGCAGTTCTTC. The full variable domain, rest sourced from reference TRBV11-2 and TRBJ2-1, is EAGVAQSPRYKIIEKRQSVAFWCNPISGHATLYWYQQILGQGPKLLIQFQNNGVVDDSQLPKDRFSAERLKGVDSTLKIQPAKLEDSAVYLCASSLPLGGSMDNEQFFGPGTRLTVL.

The V call is TRBV5-4, the J call TRBJ2-1; 10 bases agree with TRBD2. This CDR3 is built from 17 residues. CDR1 is SGHNT, CDR2 YYREEE, per germline (reference sequence). J was trimmed by 0 bases and V by 7 bases; bases with no gene match: 10. This chain's CDR3 is CASEASGGVSSYNEQFF. CDR3 sequence (DNA): TGTGCCAGCGAGGCTAGCGGGGGCGTTAGCTCCTACAATGAGCAGTTCTTC.

The chain has TRBV28 and TRBJ1-2; D is perhaps TRBD1 (6 bases). V lost 5 bases and J lost 5, with 18 bases in between. This CDR3 spans 15 amino acids. CDR1 is MDHEN and CDR2 is SYDVKM in the germline V gene. Here the CDR3 reads CASSTHGGGGYGYTF. CDR3 DNA: TGTGCCAGCAGTACCCACGGGGGAGGGGGTTATGGCTACACCTTC.

The chain employs TRBV2 and TRBJ1-2, with D uncertain. Looked up from germline, CDR1 is SNHLY and CDR2 is FYNNEI. Trimming cost V 3 bases and J 4 bases, with 12 bases left between them. The CDR3 loop spans 14 amino acids. CDR3 coding DNA: TGTGCCAGCAGTGACCCCCGGGGATCCTATGGCTACACCTTC. It is translated as CASSDPRGSYGYTF.

The rearrangement links TRBV12-5 to TRBJ2-7; D gene uncertain. Germline lookup yields CDR1 LGHNT and CDR2 FRNRAP. The V and J ends lost 5 bases and 4 bases respectively, with 12 bases between them. The CDR3 is 13 residues long. CDR3 amino acids: CASGPDRYYEQYF. CDR3 bases: TGTGCTAGTGGTCCCGATCGGTATTACGAGCAGTACTTC.